This T cell receptor (beta chain) emerged from a study of HIV-infected patients and healthy controls. Alpha and beta constant-region primers primed reverse transcription of 400 to 650 ng RNA. Using multiplexing indices, alpha and beta chain libraries were generated apart by chain-specific third strand synthesis. Priming off the SP2 site generated the second strand. A single record per CDR3 protein comes from TCRdb applying MiXCR to the 5' RACE reads. The table records 11,000 or so distinct CDR3 sequences, about 5.1% of them present only once. No cell fractionation was done, so the repertoire covers all unsorted peripheral blood T cells. The CDR3 is made up of 14 amino acids. The germline CDR1 and CDR2 sequences are MNHEY and SMNVEV (reference sequence). V dropped 4 bases and J dropped 7; count of bases not matched to a gene: 4. The sample holds many counts of this clonotype.

This clonotype originated in an adult in good health. Sequencing used blood. This sequence joins TRBV27 and TRBJ1-6; 7 bases match TRBD1. The DNA for the CDR3 is TGTGCCAGCAGTTGGGGACAGCGGAATTCACCCCTCCACTTT. This gives the protein CASSWGQRNSPLHF.